Each of the 15 T cell receptor beta chains below was sequenced from the same sample in a study of cytomegalovirus exposure and HLA in healthy donors. Primers included in the PCR were 60 Vbeta and 13 Jbeta primers. Assay: immunoSEQ multiplex PCR; the TCRdb copy retains only in-frame clones and omits some. The profile shows approximately 190,000 clones, 75% to 90% of them singletons. The specimen sequenced was PBMCs. The receptor set was obtained from a boy younger than 10 in good health and CMV-seronegative.

The chain couples TRBV5-1 to TRBJ2-2; the D gene is possibly TRBD1 (5 bases). Trimming removed 3 bases at V and 6 bases at J, with 12 bases between. The CDR3 totals 14 residues. Germline assignment: CDR1 SGHRS and CDR2 YFSETQ. This CDR3 is CASSYDSQPGELFF. As DNA, the CDR3 is TGCGCCAGCAGCTACGACAGTCAACCCGGGGAGCTGTTTTTT.

This clone showed up just a few times. The chain has TRBV5-6 and TRBJ2-6, with D uncertain. Trimming pared 5 bases from V and 1 base from J, leaving 7 bases between. Germline lookup yields CDR1 SGHDT and CDR2 YYEEEE. The CDR3 sequence is 14 residues long. The CDR3 spells CASRGQSGANVLTF. CDR3 nucleotides: TGTGCCAGCAGGGGCCAGTCTGGGGCCAACGTCCTGACTTTC.

J is TRBJ2-7 and V is TRBV5-1, with a tentative D call TRBD1 (5 bases). The CDR3 contains 13 residues. CDR1 and CDR2 from the germline V gene are SGHRS and YFSETQ. V was shortened by 4 bases and J by 6 bases, with 14 bases between the two germline ends. CDR3: CASSKGVLFEQYF. The CDR3 nucleotides read TGCGCCAGCAGCAAAGGGGTTCTGTTCGAGCAGTACTTC. Based on the CDR3 plus reference TRBV5-1 and TRBJ2-7, the full variable domain is KAGVTQTPRYLIKTRGQQVTLSCSPISGHRSVSWYQQTPGQGLQFLFEYFSETQRNKGNFPGRFSGRQFSNSRSEMNVSTLELGDSALYLCASSKGVLFEQYFGPGTRLTVT.

A few counts support this clone. This chain joins TRBV7-8 and TRBJ2-7; D may be TRBD1 (6 bases). V was trimmed by 5 bases and J by 5 bases, leaving 16 bases between them. The CDR3 is made up of 14 amino acids. Germline V gene lookup returns CDR1 SGHVS and CDR2 FQNEAQ. CDR3 residues: CASSRRQVLDEQYF. CDR3 coding DNA: TGTGCCAGCAGCCGTCGACAGGTACTCGACGAGCAGTACTTC.

This clone has just one count. The CDR3 nucleotides read TGTGCCAGCAGGGACACCCACACTGAAGCTTTCTTT. Its protein is CASRDTHTEAFF. This chain uses TRBV6-5 with TRBJ1-1; a weak D match, TRBD1 (5 bases). The CDR3 contains 12 residues. Germline values: CDR1 MNHEY, CDR2 SVGAGI. The V and J ends lost 6 bases and 3 bases respectively, with 8 bases between them.

The sample holds one count of this clone. The V gene is TRBV28, the J gene TRBJ2-3; 7 bases are a match to TRBD2. Unmatched junction bases numbered 5, after V lost 6 bases and J lost 2 bases. CDR1 and CDR2 from the germline V gene are MDHEN and SYDVKM. This CDR3 is built from 14 residues. The CDR3 here is CASRPGLNTDTQYF. Here the CDR3 DNA reads TGTGCCAGCAGACCGGGACTAAACACAGATACGCAGTATTTT.

The sample holds one count of this clone. The gene calls are TRBV28 and TRBJ2-5, with a tentative D call TRBD2 (5 bases). The J call may be wrong; the DNA end is better matched by TRBJ2-7. The germline V gene has CDR1 MDHEN and CDR2 SYDVKM. The CDR3 is made up of 18 amino acids. CDR3 in amino acids: CASSLHGGGSESSYEQYF. DNA of the CDR3: TGTGCCAGCAGTTTACATGGAGGCGGCAGCGAAAGCTCCTACGAGCAGTACTTC.

The chain links TRBV19 to TRBJ2-7; TRBD2 matches 10 bases. Germline-derived CDR1 and CDR2 are LNHDA and SQIVND (reference sequence). V lost 3 bases, J lost 2 bases, and 4 bases stayed unmatched. The CDR3 extends over 15 amino acids. The CDR3 here is CASSIASGGPYEQYF. The CDR3 bases are TGTGCCAGTAGTATTGCTAGCGGGGGTCCCTACGAGCAGTACTTC.

This clone has more than one count but fewer than ten. The rearrangement joins TRBV19 to TRBJ2-2; 8 bases agree with TRBD1. The CDR3 is 16 amino acids. V was pared by 2 bases and J by 7 bases, with 9 bases of the junction left unmatched. Germline CDR1 LNHDA, CDR2 SQIVND (reference sequence). DNA of the CDR3: TGTGCCAGTAGTATAAGGACAGGGCTTGTGGACGGGGAGCTGTTTTTT. Its protein product is CASSIRTGLVDGELFF.

The rearrangement links TRBV5-7 to TRBJ2-7; 10 nucleotides line up with TRBD1. TRBV5-7 is noted as an ORF with a role that remains uncertain. The CDR3 has 16 amino acids. The trim removed 6 bases at V and 5 bases at J, leaving 14 bases unmatched. The CDR3 coding sequence is TGTGCCAGCATACGTGGGGCGGGACAGGGGCTCCACGAGCAGTACTTC. The encoded protein is CASIRGAGQGLHEQYF.

This sequence joins TRBV7-7 and TRBJ2-2; D is unresolved. V was pared by 3 bases and J by 4 bases, with 6 bases between. CDR1 is SSHAT, CDR2 FNYEAQ, per germline (reference sequence). The CDR3 is 13 residues long. CDR3 sequence: CASSFTGTGELFF. DNA of the CDR3: TGTGCCAGCAGCTTCACGGGCACCGGGGAGCTGTTTTTT.

This clone has only a few counts. The rearrangement uses TRBV30 and TRBJ1-4; no reliable D call. The V end was cut by 4 bases, the J end by 0 bases, with 9 bases between. CDR1 GTSNPN and CDR2 SVGIG come from the germline V gene (reference sequence). The CDR3 totals 14 residues. This CDR3 is CAWNLGATNEKLFF. CDR3 DNA: TGTGCCTGGAATCTAGGTGCAACTAATGAAAAACTGTTTTTT. Based on the CDR3 plus reference TRBV30 and TRBJ1-4, the full variable domain is SQTIHQWPATLVQPVGSPLSLECTVEGTSNPNLYWYRQAAGRGLQLLFYSVGIGQISSEVPQNLSASRPQDRQFILSSKKLLLSDSGFYLCAWNLGATNEKLFFGSGTQLSVL.

DNA for the CDR3: TGTGCCAGTAAAGTGGGAACACTAGCGGGAGATGAGCAGTTCTTC. It yields the protein CASKVGTLAGDEQFF. This chain links TRBV19 with TRBJ2-1; the match to TRBD2 covers 11 bases. CDR3 length equals 15 residues. V was clipped by 7 bases and J by 8 bases; unmatched bases: 10. Germline CDR1 reads LNHDA; CDR2 reads SQIVND (reference sequence). The full variable domain, with the rest looked up from reference TRBV19 and TRBJ2-1, is DGGITQSPKYLFRKEGQNVTLSCEQNLNHDAMYWYRQDPGQGLRLIYYSQIVNDFQKGDIAEGYSVSREKKESFPLTVTSAQKNPTAFYLCASKVGTLAGDEQFFGPGTRLTVL.

The V call is TRBV5-6, the J call TRBJ2-7, with 8 positions matching TRBD2. Germline-derived CDR1 and CDR2 are SGHDT and YYEEEE. Trimming removed 2 bases from V and 2 bases from J; junction bases left unmatched: 6. The CDR3 sequence is 15 residues long. The CDR3 DNA follows: TGTGCCAGCAGCTTCCAAACTAGCGGTACCTACGAGCAGTACTTC. The encoded protein is CASSFQTSGTYEQYF. Full variable domain (remainder filled in from reference TRBV5-6 and TRBJ2-7): DAGVTQSPTHLIKTRGQQVTLRCSPKSGHDTVSWYQQALGQGPQFIFQYYEEEERQRGNFPDRFSGHQFPNYSSELNVNALLLGDSALYLCASSFQTSGTYEQYFGPGTRLTVT.

This rearrangement joins TRBV13 to TRBJ2-7; weak D call: TRBD2 (6 bases). CDR1 is PRHDT and CDR2 is FYEKMQ in the germline V gene (reference sequence). The CDR3 consists of 20 residues. V lost 4 bases and J 7 bases, leaving 35 bases between the germline ends. The DNA for the CDR3 is TGTGCCAGCAGCTCCGGCCCTCCGAGTCTCCACGGGACTGGGGTGGGAGAGCAGTACTTC. This encodes CASSSGPPSLHGTGVGEQYF.